Given below is one T cell receptor (beta chain) in context. This CDR3 has 17 amino acids. Germline V CDR1 and CDR2: SGDLS, YYNGEE. The J segment lost 2 bases and the V segment lost 0 bases, leaving 8 bases of the junction unmatched. The sample is drawn from a study of blood T cell repertoires in COVID-19. Across the whole study: Samples taken during acute and convalescent COVID-19 were collected in the United States, Italy and Spain. Sample material is recorded as cDNA or gDNA derived from T cells, B-cell-depleted T cells, or PBMCs.

In the original workflow: Reference gene primer amplification yielded estimated nucleated cell counts. Clones were read by immunoSEQ multiplex PCR, and TCRdb kept only the in-frame ones, dropping some. The DNA gave D and trimming, while V, J and clone size come from that table. The table lists about 210,000 clones, about 91% of them singletons. The receptor was derived from a woman aged 40 to 50 with acute or convalescent COVID-19. The V and J genes are TRBV9 and TRBJ1-2, with 9 bases aligning to TRBD1. Sequenced input: peripheral blood. This CDR3 reads CASSVARTGAPNYGYTF. Written as DNA, the CDR3 is TGTGCCAGCAGCGTAGCTAGGACAGGGGCGCCGAACTATGGCTACACCTTC.